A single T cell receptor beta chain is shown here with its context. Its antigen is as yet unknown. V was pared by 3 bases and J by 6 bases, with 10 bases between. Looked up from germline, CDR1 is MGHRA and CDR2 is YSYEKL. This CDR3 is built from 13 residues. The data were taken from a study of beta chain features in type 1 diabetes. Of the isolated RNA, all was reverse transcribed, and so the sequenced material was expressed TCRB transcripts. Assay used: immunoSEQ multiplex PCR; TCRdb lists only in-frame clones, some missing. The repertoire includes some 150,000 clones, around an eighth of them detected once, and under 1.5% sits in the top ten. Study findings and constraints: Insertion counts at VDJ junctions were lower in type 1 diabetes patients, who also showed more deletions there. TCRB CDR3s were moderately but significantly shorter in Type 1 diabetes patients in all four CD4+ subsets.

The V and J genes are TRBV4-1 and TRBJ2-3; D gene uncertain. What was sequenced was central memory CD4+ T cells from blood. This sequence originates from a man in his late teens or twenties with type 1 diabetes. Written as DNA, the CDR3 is TGCGCCAGCAGCCAGGGCCGGACGGATACGCAGTATTTT. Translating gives CASSQGRTDTQYF.